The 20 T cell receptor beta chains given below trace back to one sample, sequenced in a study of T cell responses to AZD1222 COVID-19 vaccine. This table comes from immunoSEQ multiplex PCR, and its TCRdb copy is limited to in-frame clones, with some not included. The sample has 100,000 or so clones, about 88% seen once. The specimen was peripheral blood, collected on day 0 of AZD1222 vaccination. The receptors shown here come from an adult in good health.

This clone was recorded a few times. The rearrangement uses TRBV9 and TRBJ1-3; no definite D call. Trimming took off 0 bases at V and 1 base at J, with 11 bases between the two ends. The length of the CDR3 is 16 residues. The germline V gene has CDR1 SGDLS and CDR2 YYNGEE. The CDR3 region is CASSVESLGSGNTIYF. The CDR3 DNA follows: TGTGCCAGCAGCGTAGAGTCTTTGGGATCTGGAAACACCATATATTTT.

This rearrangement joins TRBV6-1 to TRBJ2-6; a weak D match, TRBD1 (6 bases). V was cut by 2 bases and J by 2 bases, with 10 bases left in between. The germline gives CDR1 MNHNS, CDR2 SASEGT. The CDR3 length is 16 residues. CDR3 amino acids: CASSEQGRAGANVLTF. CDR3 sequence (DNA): TGTGCCAGCAGTGAACAGGGGCGTGCTGGGGCCAACGTCCTGACTTTC.

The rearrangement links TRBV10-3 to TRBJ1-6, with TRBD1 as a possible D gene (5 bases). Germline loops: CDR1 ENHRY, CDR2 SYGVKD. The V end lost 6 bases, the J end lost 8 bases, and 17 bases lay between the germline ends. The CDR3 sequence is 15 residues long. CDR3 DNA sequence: TGTGCCATCAGGGGTGTAGGGGATGGGTATTCACCCCTCCACTTT. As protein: CAIRGVGDGYSPLHF.

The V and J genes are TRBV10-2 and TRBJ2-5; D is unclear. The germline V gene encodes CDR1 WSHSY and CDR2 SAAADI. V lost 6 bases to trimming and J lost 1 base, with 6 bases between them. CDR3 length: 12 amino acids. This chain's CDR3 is CASRQPQETQYF. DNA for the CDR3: TGCGCCAGCAGGCAGCCCCAAGAGACCCAGTACTTC.

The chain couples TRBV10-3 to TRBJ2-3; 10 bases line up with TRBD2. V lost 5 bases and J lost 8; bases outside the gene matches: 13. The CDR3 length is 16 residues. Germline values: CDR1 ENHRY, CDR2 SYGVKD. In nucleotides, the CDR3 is TGTGCCATCAGTAGAACGGTAGCGGGAGGCACTGGTACGCAGTATTTT. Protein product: CAISRTVAGGTGTQYF.

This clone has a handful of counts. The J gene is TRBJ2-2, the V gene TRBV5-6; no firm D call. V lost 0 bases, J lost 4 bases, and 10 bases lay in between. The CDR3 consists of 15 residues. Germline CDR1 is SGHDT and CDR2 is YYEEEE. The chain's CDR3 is CASSLVGGSTGELFF. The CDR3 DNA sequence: TGTGCCAGCAGCTTGGTAGGTGGAAGCACCGGGGAGCTGTTTTTT. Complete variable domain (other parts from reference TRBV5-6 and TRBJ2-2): DAGVTQSPTHLIKTRGQQVTLRCSPKSGHDTVSWYQQALGQGPQFIFQYYEEEERQRGNFPDRFSGHQFPNYSSELNVNALLLGDSALYLCASSLVGGSTGELFFGEGSRLTVL.

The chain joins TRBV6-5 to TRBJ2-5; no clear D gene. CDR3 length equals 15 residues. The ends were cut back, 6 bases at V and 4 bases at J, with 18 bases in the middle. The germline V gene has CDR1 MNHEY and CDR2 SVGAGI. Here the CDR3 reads CASSAERSTGETQYF. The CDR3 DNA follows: TGTGCCAGCAGCGCCGAGCGATCTACGGGAGAGACCCAGTACTTC.

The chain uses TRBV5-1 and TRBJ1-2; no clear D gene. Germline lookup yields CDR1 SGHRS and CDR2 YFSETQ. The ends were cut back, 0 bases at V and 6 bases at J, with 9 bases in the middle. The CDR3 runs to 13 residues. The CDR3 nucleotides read TGCGCCAGCAGCTTGGGGTCAGGAGATGGCTACACCTTC. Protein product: CASSLGSGDGYTF. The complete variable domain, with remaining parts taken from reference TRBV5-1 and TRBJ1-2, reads KAGVTQTPRYLIKTRGQQVTLSCSPISGHRSVSWYQQTPGQGLQFLFEYFSETQRNKGNFPGRFSGRQFSNSRSEMNVSTLELGDSALYLCASSLGSGDGYTFGSGTRLTVV.

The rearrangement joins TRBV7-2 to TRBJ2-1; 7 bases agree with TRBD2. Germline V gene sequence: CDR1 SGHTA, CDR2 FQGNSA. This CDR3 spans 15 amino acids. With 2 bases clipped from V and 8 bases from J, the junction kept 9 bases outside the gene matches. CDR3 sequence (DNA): TGTGCCAGCAGCTTAAGAATCGCGGGAGCCTATGAGCAGTTCTTC. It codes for CASSLRIAGAYEQFF.

The CDR3 sequence: CASSSADRGLGNTF. CDR3 coding DNA: TGTGCCAGCAGTTCGGCGGACAGGGGGCTTGGGAACACCTTC. This chain connects TRBV28 to TRBJ1-2, with 11 bases identical to TRBD1. V shed 4 bases and J 12 bases; nucleotides not matched to a gene: 10. CDR3 length: 14 residues. Looked up from germline, CDR1 is MDHEN and CDR2 is SYDVKM.

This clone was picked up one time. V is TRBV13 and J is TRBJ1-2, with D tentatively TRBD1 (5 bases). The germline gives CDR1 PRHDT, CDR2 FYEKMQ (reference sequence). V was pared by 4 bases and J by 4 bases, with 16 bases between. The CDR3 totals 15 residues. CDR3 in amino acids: CASSSPGHSLYGYTF. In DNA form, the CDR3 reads TGTGCCAGCAGCTCCCCAGGGCACAGCCTCTATGGCTACACCTTC.

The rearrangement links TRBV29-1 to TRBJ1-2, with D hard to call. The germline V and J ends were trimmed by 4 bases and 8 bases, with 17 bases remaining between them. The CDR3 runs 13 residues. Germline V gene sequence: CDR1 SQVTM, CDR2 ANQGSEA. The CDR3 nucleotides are TGCAGCGTTGTGGGTGCCCTACTGCCCGGCTACACCTTC. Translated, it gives CSVVGALLPGYTF.

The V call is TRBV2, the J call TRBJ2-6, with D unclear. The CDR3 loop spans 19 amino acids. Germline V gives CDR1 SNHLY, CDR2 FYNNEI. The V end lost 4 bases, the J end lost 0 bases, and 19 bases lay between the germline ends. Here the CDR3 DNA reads TGTGCCAGCAGTGGGGCCGAACCGTTACCAAGCTCTGGGGCCAACGTCCTGACTTTC. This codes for CASSGAEPLPSSGANVLTF.

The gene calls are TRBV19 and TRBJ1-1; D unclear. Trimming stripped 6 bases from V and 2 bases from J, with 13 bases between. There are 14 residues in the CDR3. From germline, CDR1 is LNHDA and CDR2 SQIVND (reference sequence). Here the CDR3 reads CASSRRDLNTEAFF. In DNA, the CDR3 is TGTGCCAGTAGCAGGCGTGATTTAAACACTGAAGCTTTCTTT.

CDR3 nucleotide sequence: TGTGCCAGCAGCTCCCTCTCTGTGAGGGGGCCCCTGAACACTGAAGCTTTCTTT. It is translated as CASSSLSVRGPLNTEAFF. This chain joins TRBV11-2 and TRBJ1-1, with 7 bases aligning to TRBD1. The CDR3 runs to 18 residues. Trimming removed 4 bases from V and 0 bases from J; junction bases left unmatched: 14. Germline V CDR1 and CDR2: SGHAT, FQNNGV.

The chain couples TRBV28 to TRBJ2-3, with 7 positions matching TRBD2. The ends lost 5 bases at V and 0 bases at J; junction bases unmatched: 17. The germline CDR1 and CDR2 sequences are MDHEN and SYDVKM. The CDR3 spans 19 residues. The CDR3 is CASSQMGQGAGLSTDTQYF. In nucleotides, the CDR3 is TGTGCCAGCAGTCAGATGGGGCAGGGAGCGGGATTAAGCACAGATACGCAGTATTTT. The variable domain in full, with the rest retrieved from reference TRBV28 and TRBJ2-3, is DVKVTQSSRYLVKRTGEKVFLECVQDMDHENMFWYRQDPGLGLRLIYFSYDVKMKEKGDIPEGYSVSREKKERFSLILESASTNQTSMYLCASSQMGQGAGLSTDTQYFGPGTRLTVL.

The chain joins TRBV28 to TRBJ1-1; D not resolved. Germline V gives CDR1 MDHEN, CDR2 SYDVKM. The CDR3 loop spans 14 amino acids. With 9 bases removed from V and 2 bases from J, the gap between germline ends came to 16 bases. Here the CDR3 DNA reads TGTGCCAGTGTCCTTGGACTGCTTAACACTGAAGCTTTCTTT. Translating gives CASVLGLLNTEAFF.

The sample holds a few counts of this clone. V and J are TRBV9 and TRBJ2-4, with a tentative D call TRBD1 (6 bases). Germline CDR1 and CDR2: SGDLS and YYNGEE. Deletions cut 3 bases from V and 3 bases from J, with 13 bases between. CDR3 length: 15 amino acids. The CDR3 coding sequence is TGTGCCAGCAGCGCCCGACAGGACCGCAAAAACATTCAGTACTTC. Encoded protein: CASSARQDRKNIQYF.

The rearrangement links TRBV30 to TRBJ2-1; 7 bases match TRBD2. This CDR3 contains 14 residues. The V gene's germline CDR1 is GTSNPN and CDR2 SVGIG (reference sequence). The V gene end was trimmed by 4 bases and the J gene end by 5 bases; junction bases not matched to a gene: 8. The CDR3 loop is CAWNKGTTNNEQFF. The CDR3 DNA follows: TGTGCCTGGAACAAAGGGACTACCAACAATGAGCAGTTCTTC.

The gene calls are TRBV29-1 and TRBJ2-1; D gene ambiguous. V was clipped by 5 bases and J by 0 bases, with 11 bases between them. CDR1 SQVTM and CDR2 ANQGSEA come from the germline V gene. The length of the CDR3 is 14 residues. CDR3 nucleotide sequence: TGCAGCGTTTACGGGCGACTCTCCTACAATGAGCAGTTCTTC. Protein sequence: CSVYGRLSYNEQFF.